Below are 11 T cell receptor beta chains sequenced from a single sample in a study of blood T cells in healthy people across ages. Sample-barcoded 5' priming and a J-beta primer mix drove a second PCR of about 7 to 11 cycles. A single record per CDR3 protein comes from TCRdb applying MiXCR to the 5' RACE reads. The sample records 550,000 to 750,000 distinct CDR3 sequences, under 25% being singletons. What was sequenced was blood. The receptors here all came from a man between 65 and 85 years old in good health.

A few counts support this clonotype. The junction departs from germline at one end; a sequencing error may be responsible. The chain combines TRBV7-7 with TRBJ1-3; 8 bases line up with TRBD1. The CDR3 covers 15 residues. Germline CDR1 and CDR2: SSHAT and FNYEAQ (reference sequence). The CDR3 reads CASSRDRLSGNTIYF. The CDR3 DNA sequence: TGTGCTAGCAGTCGGGACAGGCTCTCTGGAAACACCATATATTTT.

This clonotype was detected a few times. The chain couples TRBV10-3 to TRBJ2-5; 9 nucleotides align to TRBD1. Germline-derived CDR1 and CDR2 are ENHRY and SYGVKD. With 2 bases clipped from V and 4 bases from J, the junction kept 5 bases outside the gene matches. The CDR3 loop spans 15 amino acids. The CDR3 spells CAISETNRGLETQYF. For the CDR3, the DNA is TGTGCCATCAGTGAGACGAACAGGGGGCTAGAGACCCAGTACTTC.

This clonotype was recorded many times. CDR3 bases: TGTGCCAGCAGCCCCGGACTAGCGGACACAGATACGCAGTATTTT. It translates to CASSPGLADTDTQYF. The gene calls are TRBV5-4 and TRBJ2-3, with 10 bases matching TRBD2. Germline-derived CDR1 and CDR2 are SGHNT and YYREEE (reference sequence). CDR3 length: 15 residues. V was clipped by 4 bases and J by 2 bases; unmatched bases: 4.

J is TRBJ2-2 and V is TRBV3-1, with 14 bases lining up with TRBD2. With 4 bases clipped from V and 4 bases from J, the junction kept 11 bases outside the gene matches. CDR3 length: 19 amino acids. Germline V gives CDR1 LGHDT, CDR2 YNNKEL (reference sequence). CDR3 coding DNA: TGTGCCAGCAGCCCGTACCTGGGACTAGCGGGAGATGGCACCGGGGAGCTGTTTTTT. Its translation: CASSPYLGLAGDGTGELFF.

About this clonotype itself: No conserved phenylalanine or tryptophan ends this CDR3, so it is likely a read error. The CDR3: CSVEFGETQYL. CDR3 nucleotides: TGCAGCGTTGAATTTGGAGAGACCCAGTACCTC. The chain has TRBV29-1 and TRBJ2-5; D is unresolved. The CDR3 length is 11 residues. CDR1 and CDR2 (germline): SQVTM, ANQGSEA. The V end lost 2 bases, the J end lost 4 bases, and 5 bases lay between the germline ends.

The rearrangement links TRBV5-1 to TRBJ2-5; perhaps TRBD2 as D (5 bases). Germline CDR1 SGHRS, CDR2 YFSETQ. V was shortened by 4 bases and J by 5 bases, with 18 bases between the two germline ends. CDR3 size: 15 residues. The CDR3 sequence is CASSASLLSGETQYF. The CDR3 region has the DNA TGCGCCAGCAGCGCTTCCCTTCTGTCGGGGGAGACCCAGTACTTC. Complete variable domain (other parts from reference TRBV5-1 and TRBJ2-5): KAGVTQTPRYLIKTRGQQVTLSCSPISGHRSVSWYQQTPGQGLQFLFEYFSETQRNKGNFPGRFSGRQFSNSRSEMNVSTLELGDSALYLCASSASLLSGETQYFGPGTRLLVL.

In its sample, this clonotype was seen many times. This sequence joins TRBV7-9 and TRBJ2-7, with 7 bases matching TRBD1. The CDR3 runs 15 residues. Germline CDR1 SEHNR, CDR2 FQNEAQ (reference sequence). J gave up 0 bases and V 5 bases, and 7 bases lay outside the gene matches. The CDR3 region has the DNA TGTGCCAGCAGCATGTTGACAGGGAGCTCCTACGAGCAGTACTTC. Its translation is CASSMLTGSSYEQYF.

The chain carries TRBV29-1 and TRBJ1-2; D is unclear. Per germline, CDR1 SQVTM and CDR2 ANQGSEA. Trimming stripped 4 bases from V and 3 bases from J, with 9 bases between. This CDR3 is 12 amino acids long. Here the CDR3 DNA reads TGCAGCGTTGGAGGGCGCGACTATGGCTACACCTTC. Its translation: CSVGGRDYGYTF.

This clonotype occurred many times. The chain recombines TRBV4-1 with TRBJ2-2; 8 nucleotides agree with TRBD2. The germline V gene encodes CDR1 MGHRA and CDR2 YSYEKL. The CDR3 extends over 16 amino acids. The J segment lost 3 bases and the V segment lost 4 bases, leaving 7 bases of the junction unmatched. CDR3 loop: CASSPRVAGYTGELFF. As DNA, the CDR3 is TGCGCCAGCAGCCCCCGGGTAGCGGGATACACCGGGGAGCTGTTTTTT.

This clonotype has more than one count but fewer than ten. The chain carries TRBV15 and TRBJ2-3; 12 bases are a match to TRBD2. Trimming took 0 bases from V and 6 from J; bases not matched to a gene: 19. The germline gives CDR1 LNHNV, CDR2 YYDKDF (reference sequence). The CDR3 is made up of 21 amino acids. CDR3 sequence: CATSRDRTSGTQSHSLDTQYF. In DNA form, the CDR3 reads TGTGCCACCAGCAGAGATAGGACTAGCGGGACCCAGTCCCACTCTTTGGATACGCAGTATTTT.

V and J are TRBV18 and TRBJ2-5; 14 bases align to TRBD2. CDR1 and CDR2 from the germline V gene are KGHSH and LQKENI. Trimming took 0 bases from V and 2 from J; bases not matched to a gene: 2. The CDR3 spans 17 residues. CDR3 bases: TGTGCCAGCTCACCACCCGGACTAGCGGGAGGACAAGAGACCCAGTACTTC. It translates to CASSPPGLAGGQETQYF.